This entry is about one TCR beta chain. The data originate from a study of blood T cell repertoires in COVID-19. Study at large: Acute and convalescent COVID-19 samples came from the United States, Italy and Spain.

As processed by the authors: Quantification of nucleated cells was approximated via reference gene primer amplification. Only in-frame clones appear in the TCRdb table, and some are missing; sequencing was by immunoSEQ multiplex PCR. V and J calls plus clone size are reproduced from that table; the DNA served to infer D and trimming. Of 150,000 or so clones listed, about 88% were seen once; the top ten hold 20% to 30%. With V trimmed by 5 bases and J by 9 bases, 18 bases remained unmatched. Germline V gives CDR1 MNHEY, CDR2 SMNVEV (reference sequence). There are 17 residues in the CDR3. The genes are TRBV27 and TRBJ2-1, with TRBD2 matching over 8 bases. The source of this sequence is a man between 60 and 75 years old with acute or convalescent COVID-19. Sequenced material: peripheral blood. The CDR3 coding sequence is TGTGCCAGCAGTCCCGAAAAACTAGCGGTAAGAGGTAGTGAGCAGTTCTTC. Translated: CASSPEKLAVRGSEQFF.